This TCR beta chain is from a study of T cell repertoires in cytomegalovirus infection. TCRdb re-called the reads with MiXCR, one entry per CDR3 protein. The table shows 85,000 to 120,000 distinct CDR3 sequences, with approximately 16% occurring only once. Findings of the study overall: There were HLA-C-restricted CMV-specific TCR beta clonotypes dominating the ex vivo response.

Germline CDR1 SGHAT, CDR2 FQNNGV. Trimming removed 0 bases at V and 9 bases at J, with 9 bases between. There are 13 residues in the CDR3. Regarding this clonotype: Antigen: not known.

This receptor was obtained from a human donor in good health (CMV status not recorded). Some clones in this sample may be carry-over from other donors' samples. The rearrangement joins TRBV11-2 to TRBJ2-1, with D uncertain. The sequenced sample consisted of PBMCs. In DNA form, the CDR3 reads TGTGCCAGCAGCTTAGACTGGGTAACTGAGCAGTTCTTC. It yields the protein CASSLDWVTEQFF.